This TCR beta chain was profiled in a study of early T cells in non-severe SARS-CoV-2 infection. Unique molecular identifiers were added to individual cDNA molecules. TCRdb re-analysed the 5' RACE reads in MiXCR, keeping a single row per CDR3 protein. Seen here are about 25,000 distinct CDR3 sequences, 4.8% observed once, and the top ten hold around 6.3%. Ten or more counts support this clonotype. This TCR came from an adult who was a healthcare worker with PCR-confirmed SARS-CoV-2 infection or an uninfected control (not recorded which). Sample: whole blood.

CDR3 region: CASSPRGRENEQFF. The CDR3 DNA sequence: TGTGCCAGCAGCCCCAGGGGGCGGGAGAATGAGCAGTTCTTC. The rearrangement uses TRBV3-1 and TRBJ2-1; D might be TRBD1 (8 bases). Per the germline V gene, CDR1 is LGHDT and CDR2 is YNNKEL (reference sequence). CDR3 length equals 14 residues. V was pared by 4 bases and J by 7 bases, with 14 bases between.